The clone carrying this T cell receptor (beta chain) was found many times. This sample is part of a study of T cells of healthy individuals. Germline CDR1 is SGHTA and CDR2 is FQGNSA. The CDR3 consists of 15 residues. The J segment lost 3 bases and the V segment lost 5 bases, leaving 9 bases of the junction unmatched. TCRdb redid the calling of the 5' RACE reads with MiXCR, one entry per CDR3 protein. Among around 63,000 distinct CDR3 sequences listed, around 15% were seen once. V usage is TRBV7-2 and J usage is TRBJ2-7; 8 bases line up with TRBD2. The source is a human donor in good health. Here the CDR3 DNA reads TGTGCCAGCAGCCCCCGAGCGGGGGCTAACTACGAGCAGTACTTC. Translating gives CASSPRAGANYEQYF.